These 22 T cell receptor beta chains came from one sample sequenced in a study of regulatory T cells in long-lasting Graves disease. Arm-PCR of CDR3 regions with iRepertoire HTBI primers generated TCR beta libraries. From the multiplex PCR reads, TCRdb called clonotypes with MiXCR, one entry per CDR3 protein. Among around 510,000 distinct CDR3 sequences, less than 25% were seen once, and the ten largest hold approximately 7.8%. Described time point: persistent/refractory GD, antithyroid drugs over 5 years with positive TRAb. The TCR library was made from RNA extracted from PBMCs. This specimen was peripheral blood mononuclear cells (PBMCs), taken when the disease was refractory, from a patient treated with antithyroid drugs. These receptor sequences come from a female donor with Graves disease.

The chain carries TRBV19 and TRBJ1-5; 10 bases are shared with TRBD1. The J segment lost 2 bases and the V segment lost 5 bases, leaving 6 bases of the junction unmatched. The germline CDR1 and CDR2 sequences are LNHDA and SQIVND (reference sequence). The CDR3 has 16 amino acids. The CDR3 DNA is TGTGCCAGTAGTCTAGGGACAGGGGAGGGCAATCAGCCCCAGCATTTT. Its protein is CASSLGTGEGNQPQHF.

The CDR3 reads CASSERGVNQPQHF. The CDR3 bases are TGTGCCAGCAGTGAAAGGGGGGTTAATCAGCCCCAGCATTTT. This rearrangement joins TRBV2 to TRBJ1-5, with D perhaps TRBD1 (6 bases). V gave up 2 bases and J gave up 4 bases, with 9 bases separating them. The CDR3 totals 14 residues. Germline values: CDR1 SNHLY, CDR2 FYNNEI.

The chain couples TRBV7-2 to TRBJ2-2, with a tentative D call TRBD2 (5 bases). The germline V gene encodes CDR1 SGHTA and CDR2 FQGNSA. CDR3 length: 17 amino acids. V lost 1 base to trimming and J lost 6 bases, with 18 bases between them. The CDR3, as DNA: TGTGCCAGCAGCTTAGGCGGCGGGCCCCCTAGTCCCGGGGAGCTGTTTTTT. Translation: CASSLGGGPPSPGELFF.

Comment on this clonotype: This may stem from a read error, because a much larger clone lies one nucleotide away. The V call is TRBV7-9, the J call TRBJ1-5; D gene unclear. The CDR3 totals 14 residues. In germline, CDR1 is SEHNR, CDR2 FQNEAQ (reference sequence). The V end was cut by 5 bases, the J end by 2 bases, with 10 bases between. For the CDR3, the DNA is TGTGCCAGCAGCCGCACAGAGGGCAATCAGCCCCAGCATTTT. Translation gives CASSRTEGNQPQHF.

This clonotype has a count of ten or more. The chain couples TRBV6-9 to TRBJ1-2; 12 bases map to TRBD1. V lost 3 bases, J lost 1 base, and 6 bases stayed unmatched. Germline V lookup: CDR1 MNHGY, CDR2 SVAAGI. This CDR3 is 17 amino acids long. This chain's CDR3 is CASSYRDRGPGNYGYTF. The CDR3 nucleotides are TGTGCCAGCAGTTACCGGGACAGGGGGCCTGGTAACTATGGCTACACCTTC.

This clonotype was seen ten or more times. J is TRBJ1-1 and V is TRBV6-1; D unclear. Germline V lookup: CDR1 MNHNS, CDR2 SASEGT. The CDR3 spans 16 residues. V gave up 2 bases and J gave up 3 bases, with 16 bases separating them. CDR3 DNA sequence: TGTGCCAGCAGTGAATATTGGGGTGGCAGCCACACTGAAGCTTTCTTT. Its translation: CASSEYWGGSHTEAFF.

With regard to this clonotype: This may arise from a read error, as a much more abundant clone is one base away. J is TRBJ2-7 and V is TRBV28; a possible D gene is TRBD1 (5 bases). The germline CDR1 and CDR2 sequences are MDHEN and SYDVKM. The CDR3 is 11 amino acids. CDR3 in DNA: TGTGTCAGCACCAGGGTTAACGAGCAGTACTTC. This translates into CVSTRVNEQYF.

V usage is TRBV30 and J usage is TRBJ2-2; no clear D. Trimming stripped 0 bases from V and 9 bases from J, with 20 bases between. The germline gives CDR1 GTSNPN, CDR2 SVGIG (reference sequence). The CDR3 is 16 residues long. The CDR3 loop reads CAWSVVRRFGSRELFF. CDR3 coding DNA: TGTGCCTGGAGTGTTGTTCGGCGGTTCGGATCCCGGGAGCTGTTTTTT.

This clonotype occurred many times. The rearrangement uses TRBV18 and TRBJ2-7, with TRBD2 matching 8 bases. J gave up 0 bases and V 0 bases, and 4 bases lay outside the gene matches. This CDR3 spans 16 amino acids. CDR1 and CDR2 (germline): KGHSH, LQKENI. CDR3 sequence reads: CASSPPRTSGSYEQYF. In DNA, the CDR3 is TGTGCCAGCTCACCACCGCGCACTAGCGGCTCCTACGAGCAGTACTTC.

This chain joins TRBV19 and TRBJ2-1, with TRBD2 matching over 12 bases. Unmatched junction bases numbered 6, after V lost 7 bases and J lost 8 bases. Germline loops: CDR1 LNHDA, CDR2 SQIVND (reference sequence). The CDR3 covers 14 residues. CDR3 sequence reads: CASKLAGGSDEQFF. The DNA of the CDR3 is TGTGCCAGTAAACTAGCGGGAGGATCCGATGAGCAGTTCTTC.

This clonotype was seen repeatedly, ten times or more. This sequence joins TRBV27 and TRBJ2-7; tentatively, D is TRBD1 (5 bases). There are 18 residues in the CDR3. CDR1 MNHEY and CDR2 SMNVEV come from the germline V gene (reference sequence). The germline V and J ends were trimmed by 2 bases and 3 bases, with 23 bases remaining between them. CDR3 sequence (DNA): TGTGCCAGCAGTTTAGGGGCAACTACTCCACCAAACTACTACGAGCAGTACTTC. This sequence encodes CASSLGATTPPNYYEQYF.

Many counts were recorded for this clonotype. DNA for the CDR3: TGTGCCAGCTCCGTCGTTGGGCAGGGGGCTTCTGGGGCCAACGTCCTGACTTTC. Translated: CASSVVGQGASGANVLTF. The chain couples TRBV2 to TRBJ2-6; 8 nucleotides match TRBD1. There are 18 residues in the CDR3. The V and J ends lost 8 bases and 1 base, in that order; junction bases with no gene match: 13. The germline CDR1 and CDR2 sequences are SNHLY and FYNNEI.

The chain uses TRBV10-3 and TRBJ2-5; 9 bases line up with TRBD2. Per the germline V gene, CDR1 is ENHRY and CDR2 is SYGVKD. The CDR3 spans 16 residues. The junction had 7 bases not matched to a gene; V was cut back by 0 bases and J by 5 bases. The CDR3: CAISESGAGGRETQYF. The DNA for the CDR3 is TGTGCCATCAGTGAGTCTGGAGCGGGAGGTAGGGAGACCCAGTACTTC.

This clonotype was seen ten or more times. The rearrangement links TRBV2 to TRBJ2-7, with D possibly called TRBD1 or TRBD2 (5 bases each). From germline, CDR1 is SNHLY and CDR2 FYNNEI. The CDR3 spans 13 residues. With 8 bases removed from V and 2 bases from J, the gap between germline ends came to 13 bases. Written as DNA, the CDR3 is TGTGCCAGCTCCTGGGACGGCACCTACGAGCAGTACTTC. It codes for CASSWDGTYEQYF.

This rearrangement joins TRBV20-1 to TRBJ1-4, with unresolved D. This CDR3 spans 12 amino acids. Deletions cut 1 base from V and 4 bases from J, with 4 bases between. Germline-derived CDR1 and CDR2 are DFQATT and SNEGSKA (reference sequence). CDR3 residues: CSARAINEKLFF. In DNA, the CDR3 is TGCAGTGCTAGAGCCATTAATGAAAAACTGTTTTTT.

Details on this clonotype: A much larger clonotype is one base distant, so this may be a read error. The V and J genes are TRBV7-9 and TRBJ1-6; 9 nucleotides line up with TRBD1. CDR3 length: 18 amino acids. Unmatched junction bases numbered 19, after V lost 7 bases and J lost 9 bases. The germline gives CDR1 SEHNR, CDR2 FQNEAQ (reference sequence). For the CDR3, the DNA is TGTGCCAGCATCCCCGGACAGGGGAAGTTATCGAGCGGTTCACCCCTCCACTTT. Its protein product is CASIPGQGKLSSGSPLHF.

This clonotype has a handful of counts. The chain couples TRBV19 to TRBJ1-5; D gene ambiguous. The CDR3 is 13 amino acids. Per the germline V gene, CDR1 is LNHDA and CDR2 is SQIVND (reference sequence). Deletions cut 2 bases from V and 4 bases from J, with 6 bases between. CDR3 in DNA: TGTGCCAGTAGTATAAGCCTAAATCAGCCCCAGCATTTT. Its protein product is CASSISLNQPQHF.

This clonotype was seen many times. This chain uses TRBV5-8 with TRBJ1-1; possibly TRBD1 for D (6 bases). Trimming took 3 bases from V and 9 from J, leaving 9 bases between them. From germline, CDR1 is SGHTS and CDR2 YDEGEE. This CDR3 spans 11 amino acids. The CDR3 DNA sequence: TGTGCCAGCAGCTCAACAGGGAAAGCTTTCTTT. This gives the protein CASSSTGKAFF.

The rearrangement joins TRBV7-6 to TRBJ2-2; a weak D match, TRBD2 (6 bases). CDR1 and CDR2 (germline): SGHVS, FNYEAQ. This CDR3 has 13 amino acids. The V end lost 4 bases, the J end lost 7 bases, and 10 bases lay between the germline ends. The CDR3 reads CASSWGVSGELFF. The CDR3 DNA sequence: TGTGCCAGCAGCTGGGGGGTGAGCGGGGAGCTGTTTTTT.

This clonotype was observed at least ten times. The rearrangement uses TRBV18 and TRBJ1-5, with D unresolved. CDR3 length: 13 residues. Trimming removed 3 bases at V and 6 bases at J, with 9 bases between. CDR1 and CDR2 (germline): KGHSH, LQKENI. CDR3 amino acids: CASSPSISQPQHF. The DNA of the CDR3 is TGTGCCAGCTCACCTTCTATCAGTCAGCCCCAGCATTTT. Variable domain in full (rest from reference TRBV18 and TRBJ1-5): NAGVMQNPRHLVRRRGQEARLRCSPMKGHSHVYWYRQLPEEGLKFMVYLQKENIIDESGMPKERFSAEFPKEGPSILRIQQVVRGDSAAYFCASSPSISQPQHFGDGTRLSIL.

This clonotype appeared a few times. The genes are TRBV15 and TRBJ1-5; D gene ambiguous. Between the trimmed V and J ends, which lost 0 bases and 2 bases, there was a span of 14 bases. This CDR3 region has 17 residues. The germline CDR1 and CDR2 sequences are LNHNV and YYDKDF (reference sequence). CDR3 protein: CATSRDRALDGNQPQHF. The CDR3 DNA is TGTGCCACCAGCAGAGATAGGGCCCTGGATGGCAATCAGCCCCAGCATTTT.

The V call is TRBV4-1, the J call TRBJ1-1; TRBD1 matches 7 bases. There are 15 residues in the CDR3. The V and J ends lost 5 bases and 1 base, in that order; junction bases with no gene match: 7. The germline gives CDR1 MGHRA, CDR2 YSYEKL. The DNA for the CDR3 is TGCGCCAGCAGCAACCGACAGGGCACGAACACTGAAGCTTTCTTT. It encodes CASSNRQGTNTEAFF.